The rows below give T cell receptor beta chains drawn from one sample of a study of T cell responses to AZD1222 COVID-19 vaccine. Sequencing used immunoSEQ multiplex PCR; TCRdb keeps in-frame clones, though not all of them. The table includes roughly 100,000 clones, about four fifths detected once. Sequencing used peripheral blood, obtained on day 0 of AZD1222 vaccination. All receptors derive from an adult in good health. CDR3s include the opening cysteine and the closing phenylalanine or tryptophan. D genes are given only for firm matches. The listing skips clone size in some rows; elsewhere it reads once, few, many or a size class.

clone size: NA; V gene: TRBV15; J gene: TRBJ1-4; D gene: TRBD1; CDR3 protein: CATSRDGSGTGGEKLFF; CDR3 DNA: TGTGCCACCAGCAGAGATGGCTCCGGGACAGGGGGTGAAAAACTGTTTTTT
clone size: NA; V gene: TRBV4-1; J gene: TRBJ1-2; D gene: NA; CDR3 protein: CASSQNSLYGYTF; CDR3 DNA: TGCGCCAGCAGCCAGAATAGTCTCTATGGCTACACCTTC
clone size: NA; V gene: TRBV11-2; J gene: TRBJ1-1; D gene: NA; CDR3 protein: CASSLAGNTAFF; CDR3 DNA: TGTGCCAGCAGCTTAGCAGGGAACACGGCTTTCTTT
clone size: NA; V gene: TRBV6-2/TRBV6-3; J gene: TRBJ1-2; D gene: NA; CDR3 protein: CASSRPGGGRGYTF; CDR3 DNA: TGTGCCAGCAGCCGCCCGGGCGGGGGACGTGGCTACACCTTC
clone size: NA; V gene: TRBV27; J gene: TRBJ2-1; D gene: TRBD1; CDR3 protein: CASSSGTGQFF; CDR3 DNA: TGTGCCAGCAGTTCCGGGACAGGGCAGTTCTTC
clone size: NA; V gene: TRBV6-2/TRBV6-3; J gene: TRBJ1-5; D gene: NA; CDR3 protein: CASSYQGGGKQPQHF; CDR3 DNA: TGTGCCAGCAGTTACCAGGGTGGGGGCAAGCAGCCCCAGCATTTT
clone size: NA; V gene: TRBV5-1; J gene: TRBJ1-1; D gene: NA; CDR3 protein: CASSLAPRDEAFF; CDR3 DNA: TGCGCCAGCAGCTTGGCACCTAGGGATGAAGCTTTCTTT
clone size: NA; V gene: TRBV2; J gene: TRBJ2-3; D gene: NA; CDR3 protein: CASSANTDTQYF; CDR3 DNA: TGTGCCAGCAGCGCCAACACAGATACGCAGTATTTT
clone size: few; V gene: TRBV2; J gene: TRBJ1-2; D gene: NA; CDR3 protein: CASRNRQTGLSYGYTF; CDR3 DNA: TGTGCCAGCAGAAACCGCCAAACGGGCCTCTCCTATGGCTACACCTTC
clone size: NA; V gene: TRBV6-5; J gene: TRBJ1-2; D gene: NA; CDR3 protein: CASSYFGQRNNYGYTF; CDR3 DNA: TGTGCCAGCAGTTACTTCGGACAGCGAAATAACTATGGCTACACCTTC
clone size: NA; V gene: TRBV5-4; J gene: TRBJ1-2; D gene: NA; CDR3 protein: CASSSEGANYGYTF; CDR3 DNA: TGTGCCAGCAGCTCGGAAGGGGCTAACTATGGCTACACCTTC
clone size: once; V gene: TRBV12-3/TRBV12-4; J gene: TRBJ1-1; D gene: NA; CDR3 protein: CASSYRFGVEAFF; CDR3 DNA: TGTGCCAGCAGTTACCGATTCGGGGTTGAAGCTTTCTTT
clone size: NA; V gene: TRBV5-5; J gene: TRBJ1-1; D gene: NA; CDR3 protein: CASSLVGGLGNTEAFF; CDR3 DNA: TGTGCCAGCAGCTTGGTGGGGGGTCTAGGAAACACTGAAGCTTTCTTT
clone size: NA; V gene: TRBV27; J gene: TRBJ2-2; D gene: TRBD1; CDR3 protein: CASSPRDRGAGELFF; CDR3 DNA: TGTGCCAGCAGTCCGCGGGACAGGGGGGCCGGGGAGCTGTTTTTT
clone size: NA; V gene: TRBV27; J gene: TRBJ1-1; D gene: NA; CDR3 protein: CASRSRSRTEAFF; CDR3 DNA: TGTGCCAGCAGATCCCGGTCAAGGACTGAAGCTTTCTTT
clone size: NA; V gene: TRBV7-2; J gene: TRBJ1-2; D gene: NA; CDR3 protein: CASSPPPVYGYTF; CDR3 DNA: TGTGCCAGCAGCCCCCCCCCGGTCTATGGCTACACCTTC
clone size: NA; V gene: TRBV5-1; J gene: TRBJ2-1; D gene: NA; CDR3 protein: CASSLEGISYNEQFF; CDR3 DNA: TGCGCCAGCAGCTTGGAAGGTATATCCTACAATGAGCAGTTCTTC
clone size: NA; V gene: TRBV2; J gene: TRBJ2-7; D gene: TRBD1; CDR3 protein: CASRQLDRVHEQYF; CDR3 DNA: TGTGCCAGCAGGCAGCTAGACAGGGTCCACGAGCAGTACTTC
clone size: NA; V gene: TRBV11-2; J gene: TRBJ2-6; D gene: NA; CDR3 protein: CASSSVNSPGANVLTF; CDR3 DNA: TGTGCCAGCAGCTCCGTCAATTCCCCTGGGGCCAACGTCCTGACTTTC
clone size: once; V gene: TRBV7-2; J gene: TRBJ2-3; D gene: NA; CDR3 protein: CASSLVADTQYF; CDR3 DNA: TGTGCCAGCAGCTTAGTAGCCGATACGCAGTATTTT
clone size: NA; V gene: TRBV3-1/TRBV3-2; J gene: TRBJ1-2; D gene: TRBD1; CDR3 protein: CASRGGQLYGYTF; CDR3 DNA: TGTGCCAGCAGAGGGGGACAGTTATATGGCTACACCTTC
clone size: NA; V gene: TRBV29-1; J gene: TRBJ2-1; D gene: TRBD1; CDR3 protein: CSGDRAYNEQFF; CDR3 DNA: TGCAGCGGGGACAGGGCCTACAATGAGCAGTTCTTC
clone size: NA; V gene: TRBV2; J gene: TRBJ1-2; D gene: NA; CDR3 protein: CASLKGSYGYTF; CDR3 DNA: TGTGCCAGCTTAAAGGGTAGCTATGGCTACACCTTC
clone size: NA; V gene: TRBV5-1; J gene: TRBJ2-1; D gene: TRBD1; CDR3 protein: CASSLSGTGTYNEQFF; CDR3 DNA: TGCGCCAGCAGCTTGTCAGGGACAGGTACCTACAATGAGCAGTTCTTC
clone size: once; V gene: TRBV29-1; J gene: TRBJ2-1; D gene: NA; CDR3 protein: CSVANTQYNEQFF; CDR3 DNA: TGCAGCGTTGCGAACACCCAATACAATGAGCAGTTCTTC
clone size: few; V gene: TRBV10-1; J gene: TRBJ1-1; D gene: NA; CDR3 protein: CASSRTGSTWTEAFF; CDR3 DNA: TGCGCCAGCAGTCGAACAGGGTCAACGTGGACTGAAGCTTTCTTT
clone size: NA; V gene: TRBV19; J gene: TRBJ1-5; D gene: NA; CDR3 protein: CASSIFRSNQPQHF; CDR3 DNA: TGTGCCAGTAGTATATTCCGTAGCAATCAGCCCCAGCATTTT
clone size: NA; V gene: TRBV7-3; J gene: TRBJ2-7; D gene: TRBD1; CDR3 protein: CASSPDRGHEQYF; CDR3 DNA: TGTGCCAGCAGCCCGGACAGGGGCCACGAGCAGTACTTC
clone size: once; V gene: TRBV5-1; J gene: TRBJ2-3; D gene: TRBD2; CDR3 protein: CASSSLAGGGTDTQYF; CDR3 DNA: TGCGCCAGCAGCTCCTTAGCGGGGGGTGGCACAGATACGCAGTATTTT
clone size: NA; V gene: TRBV6-1; J gene: TRBJ1-6; D gene: NA; CDR3 protein: CASSEGPSSSSYNSPLHF; CDR3 DNA: TGTGCCAGCAGTGAAGGCCCGTCGTCGAGCTCCTATAATTCACCCCTCCACTTT
clone size: NA; V gene: TRBV18; J gene: TRBJ2-7; D gene: NA; CDR3 protein: CASSPRIFGGGPDEQYF; CDR3 DNA: TGTGCCAGCTCACCGCGAATCTTTGGAGGGGGGCCGGACGAGCAGTACTTC
clone size: few; V gene: TRBV4-2; J gene: TRBJ2-1; D gene: NA; CDR3 protein: CASSQDKGSYNEQFF; CDR3 DNA: TGTGCCAGCAGCCAAGACAAGGGTTCCTACAATGAGCAGTTCTTC
clone size: NA; V gene: TRBV2; J gene: TRBJ2-5; D gene: NA; CDR3 protein: CASSIRAGQETQYF; CDR3 DNA: TGTGCCAGCAGTATCAGGGCGGGCCAAGAGACCCAGTACTTC
clone size: NA; V gene: TRBV11-2; J gene: TRBJ1-3; D gene: NA; CDR3 protein: CASSPGASGNTIYF; CDR3 DNA: TGTGCCAGCAGCCCCGGGGCGAGTGGAAACACCATATATTTT
clone size: NA; V gene: TRBV25-1; J gene: TRBJ2-2; D gene: NA; CDR3 protein: CASSGARVARTGELFF; CDR3 DNA: TGTGCCAGCTCGGGGGCCCGGGTAGCGCGCACCGGGGAGCTGTTTTTT
clone size: NA; V gene: TRBV7-3; J gene: TRBJ1-2; D gene: TRBD1; CDR3 protein: CASSYRTGPITF; CDR3 DNA: TGTGCCAGCAGCTACAGGACAGGCCCGATCACCTTC
clone size: NA; V gene: TRBV4-2; J gene: TRBJ2-2; D gene: TRBD2; CDR3 protein: CASSQEIRGGTGELFF; CDR3 DNA: TGTGCCAGCAGCCAAGAAATCCGGGGGGGCACCGGGGAGCTGTTTTTT
clone size: NA; V gene: TRBV5-8; J gene: TRBJ2-5; D gene: NA; CDR3 protein: CASSWRGYQETQYF; CDR3 DNA: TGTGCCAGCAGCTGGAGGGGGTACCAAGAGACCCAGTACTTC
clone size: NA; V gene: TRBV21-1; J gene: TRBJ2-2; D gene: NA; CDR3 protein: CASETSGRNTGELFF; CDR3 DNA: TGTGCCAGTGAAACTAGCGGGCGGAACACCGGGGAGCTGTTTTTT
clone size: NA; V gene: TRBV15; J gene: TRBJ1-6; D gene: TRBD1; CDR3 protein: CATSRGTVVNSPLHF; CDR3 DNA: TGTGCCACCAGCAGGGGGACAGTTGTTAATTCACCCCTCCACTTT
clone size: large; V gene: TRBV2; J gene: TRBJ2-2; D gene: NA; CDR3 protein: CASSDSGELFF; CDR3 DNA: TGTGCCAGCAGTGATAGCGGGGAGCTGTTTTTT
clone size: NA; V gene: TRBV6-2/TRBV6-3; J gene: TRBJ2-7; D gene: NA; CDR3 protein: CASSYSIVGLPYEQYF; CDR3 DNA: TGTGCCAGCAGTTACTCGATAGTTGGACTTCCCTACGAGCAGTACTTC
clone size: once; V gene: TRBV6-1; J gene: TRBJ2-1; D gene: TRBD1; CDR3 protein: CASSEPGQGRHEQFF; CDR3 DNA: TGTGCCAGCAGTGAACCGGGACAGGGTAGGCATGAGCAGTTCTTC
clone size: NA; V gene: TRBV2; J gene: TRBJ2-7; D gene: NA; CDR3 protein: CASSGDPREQYF; CDR3 DNA: TGTGCCAGCAGTGGGGACCCACGGGAGCAGTACTTC
clone size: NA; V gene: TRBV21-1; J gene: TRBJ1-2; D gene: NA; CDR3 protein: CASSTICGYTF; CDR3 DNA: TGTGCCAGCAGCACTATTTGCGGCTACACCTTC
clone size: NA; V gene: TRBV21-1; J gene: TRBJ1-3; D gene: NA; CDR3 protein: CASSEWKAGSSGNTIYF; CDR3 DNA: TGTGCCAGCAGCGAGTGGAAGGCAGGGAGCTCTGGAAACACCATATATTTT
clone size: NA; V gene: TRBV5-4; J gene: TRBJ2-7; D gene: NA; CDR3 protein: CASSLERQSYEQYF; CDR3 DNA: TGTGCCAGCAGCTTGGAGCGGCAATCCTACGAGCAGTACTTC
clone size: NA; V gene: TRBV3-1/TRBV3-2; J gene: TRBJ1-3; D gene: NA; CDR3 protein: CASSQNRATGNTIYF; CDR3 DNA: TGTGCCAGCAGCCAAAATAGGGCCACTGGAAACACCATATATTTT
clone size: NA; V gene: TRBV24-1; J gene: TRBJ1-1; D gene: NA; CDR3 protein: CATSDSGPDGAFF; CDR3 DNA: TGTGCCACCAGTGATTCCGGACCCGACGGAGCTTTCTTT
clone size: NA; V gene: TRBV6-2/TRBV6-3; J gene: TRBJ2-3; D gene: NA; CDR3 protein: CASSYSGGPGDTQYF; CDR3 DNA: TGTGCCAGCAGTTACTCAGGGGGGCCTGGAGATACGCAGTATTTT
clone size: once; V gene: TRBV5-6; J gene: TRBJ2-1; D gene: NA; CDR3 protein: CASSLVGGGDFYNEQFF; CDR3 DNA: TGTGCCAGCAGCTTGGTAGGAGGGGGGGACTTCTACAATGAGCAGTTCTTC
clone size: NA; V gene: TRBV19; J gene: TRBJ2-2; D gene: NA; CDR3 protein: CASRSWGANTGELFF; CDR3 DNA: TGTGCCAGTAGGTCCTGGGGCGCGAACACCGGGGAGCTGTTTTTT
clone size: few; V gene: TRBV2; J gene: TRBJ1-6; D gene: NA; CDR3 protein: CASSEAGADNSPLHF; CDR3 DNA: TGTGCCAGCAGTGAAGCAGGAGCGGACAATTCACCCCTCCACTTT